The sequence of this TCR beta chain was determined in a study of T-cell memory formation after mild COVID-19. Across the whole study: Largely donor-specific sequence clusters came from a couple of donors. Study findings and constraints: CD4+ contracting clones were mainly CM and EM; CD8+ ones, EMRA. Detection of some responders pre-infection suggested pre-existing cross-reactive memory T cells participated.

This CDR3 spans 16 amino acids. V lost 0 bases and J lost 9, with 20 bases in between. Looked up from germline, CDR1 is SNHLY and CDR2 is FYNNEI. This clonotype turned up a few times. Its antigen remains unknown. 5'RACE with constant-segment primers yielded barcoded, UMI-tagged TCR alpha and TCR beta cDNA libraries. TCRdb re-called the 5' RACE reads through MiXCR, storing one row per CDR3 protein. The sample includes some 130,000 distinct CDR3 sequences, 5% to 6.5% of them seen just once. The chain links TRBV2 to TRBJ2-5; tentatively, D is TRBD1 (6 bases). Material for sequencing was PBMCs or a T cell subset sorted from them (not recorded which). This clonotype was obtained from an adult woman who had mild COVID-19 (a few samples of this study predate the infection). Cell type and time point are not known. The chain's CDR3 is CASSEAPLTGSGSQYF. The DNA for the CDR3 is TGTGCCAGCAGTGAAGCGCCCCTAACAGGGTCGGGGTCCCAGTACTTC.